A single sample gave rise to the 7 T cell receptor beta chains below, sequenced in a study of blood T cell repertoires in COVID-19. Some clones are missing from TCRdb's copy, which holds only in-frame ones; the method was immunoSEQ multiplex PCR. The table shows 140,000 or so clones, with 85% occurring only once. Sequenced material: peripheral blood. All receptors derive from a human donor with acute or convalescent COVID-19. The donor label of this sample is uncertain.

The DNA of the CDR3 is TGTGCCAGCAGTTCTACAGAGAAGGGGGAAAAACTGTTTTTT. The encoded protein is CASSSTEKGEKLFF. The chain couples TRBV28 to TRBJ1-4; a weak D match, TRBD1 (5 bases). V dropped 4 bases and J dropped 8 bases, with 14 bases sitting between them. CDR1 MDHEN and CDR2 SYDVKM come from the germline V gene. This CDR3 spans 14 amino acids.

This clone was recorded a few times. The chain recombines TRBV6-2 or TRBV6-3 with TRBJ1-3; 9 bases are a match to TRBD1. V shed 5 bases, J shed 4 bases, and the junction held 3 bases outside the gene matches. The length of the CDR3 is 14 residues. Per germline, CDR1 MNHEY and CDR2 SVGEGT. The CDR3 bases are TGTGCCAGCAGTCGCGGACAGGGGGGAAACACCATATATTTT. Residues: CASSRGQGGNTIYF.

The chain carries TRBV28 and TRBJ2-3; 12 bases align to TRBD2. The CDR3 has 15 residues. Germline loops: CDR1 MDHEN, CDR2 SYDVKM. The trim removed 2 bases at V and 6 bases at J, leaving 3 bases unmatched. CDR3 loop: CASSLRLAGDDTQYF. In nucleotides, the CDR3 is TGTGCCAGCAGTTTACGACTAGCGGGAGATGATACGCAGTATTTT.

This chain uses TRBV18 with TRBJ2-5; D is unclear. CDR1 is KGHSH, CDR2 LQKENI, per germline. Trimming pared 1 base from V and 3 bases from J, leaving 12 bases between. This CDR3 has 15 residues. The CDR3 coding sequence is TGTGCCAGCTCACCACTTGTTGGAGAAAAAGAGACCCAGTACTTC. Amino acid sequence: CASSPLVGEKETQYF. Supplemented by reference TRBV18 and TRBJ2-5, the full variable domain reads NAGVMQNPRHLVRRRGQEARLRCSPMKGHSHVYWYRQLPEEGLKFMVYLQKENIIDESGMPKERFSAEFPKEGPSILRIQQVVRGDSAAYFCASSPLVGEKETQYFGPGTRLLVL.

The J gene is TRBJ2-5, the V gene TRBV7-2; 7 nucleotides agree with TRBD1. Trimming removed 5 bases from V and 3 bases from J; junction bases left unmatched: 6. This CDR3 comprises 14 residues. The V gene's germline CDR1 is SGHTA and CDR2 FQGNSA. DNA for the CDR3: TGTGCCAGCAGCGTTGGACAGGCAGAAGAGACCCAGTACTTC. This encodes CASSVGQAEETQYF.

This chain uses TRBV28 with TRBJ2-7; 10 nucleotides match TRBD2. J gave up 3 bases and V 5 bases, and 10 bases lay outside the gene matches. The CDR3 runs 16 residues. Germline V CDR1 and CDR2: MDHEN, SYDVKM. CDR3 amino acids: CASSPASGGSYYEQYF. The CDR3 DNA reads as TGTGCCAGCAGTCCGGCTAGCGGGGGAAGTTACTACGAGCAGTACTTC.

The chain recombines TRBV20-1 with TRBJ2-3; D call uncertain. Germline V lookup: CDR1 DFQATT, CDR2 SNEGSKA (reference sequence). This CDR3 contains 14 residues. The V end was cut by 3 bases, the J end by 0 bases, with 10 bases between. This CDR3 reads CSASLHGSTDTQYF. In DNA form, the CDR3 reads TGCAGTGCTAGTCTTCACGGGAGCACAGATACGCAGTATTTT.